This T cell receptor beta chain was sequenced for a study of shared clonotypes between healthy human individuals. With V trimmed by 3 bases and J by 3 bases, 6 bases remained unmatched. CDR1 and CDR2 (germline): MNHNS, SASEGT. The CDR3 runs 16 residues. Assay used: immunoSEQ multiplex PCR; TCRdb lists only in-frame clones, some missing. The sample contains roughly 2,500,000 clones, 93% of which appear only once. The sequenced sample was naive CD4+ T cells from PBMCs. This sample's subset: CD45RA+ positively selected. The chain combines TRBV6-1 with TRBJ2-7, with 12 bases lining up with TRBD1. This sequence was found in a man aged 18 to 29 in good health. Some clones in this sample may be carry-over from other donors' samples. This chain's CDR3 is CASSEAGTGGGYEQYF. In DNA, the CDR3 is TGTGCCAGCAGTGAGGCGGGGACAGGGGGCGGCTACGAGCAGTACTTC.